These 23 T cell receptor beta chains were sequenced from one sample in a study of T cells after yellow fever vaccination. TCRdb passed the 5' RACE reads through MiXCR, listing each CDR3 protein once. This table has hundreds of thousands of distinct CDR3 sequences, under 20% appearing once. The source was PBMCs, collected before the yellow fever booster vaccination. The receptors stem from a man aged 18 to 30 who received the YFV17D yellow fever vaccine.

This clonotype was seen a handful of times. The V call is TRBV5-1, the J call TRBJ2-3; weak D call: TRBD2 (6 bases). This CDR3 is built from 15 residues. Germline loops: CDR1 SGHRS, CDR2 YFSETQ. V lost 3 bases and J 2 bases, leaving 13 bases between the germline ends. CDR3 sequence (DNA): TGCGCCAGCAGCTATCGGGGGAGTGCCACAGATACGCAGTATTTT. Encoded protein: CASSYRGSATDTQYF.

The rearrangement joins TRBV9 to TRBJ1-1; TRBD1 matches 7 bases. After removal of 4 bases from V and 4 bases from J, the junction contained 4 bases not matched to a gene. Germline loops: CDR1 SGDLS, CDR2 YYNGEE. The CDR3 spans 13 residues. The CDR3, as DNA: TGTGCCAGCAGCATAGGGACAGCCACTGAAGCTTTCTTT. This sequence encodes CASSIGTATEAFF.

This clonotype was detected a few times. The chain uses TRBV5-1 and TRBJ2-7, with TRBD2 matching over 9 bases. The junction had 8 bases not matched to a gene; V was cut back by 5 bases and J by 2 bases. The CDR3 has 15 amino acids. Germline CDR1 is SGHRS and CDR2 is YFSETQ. The CDR3: CASSSAGGSAYEQYV. The CDR3 region has the DNA TGCGCCAGCAGTTCAGCGGGGGGATCGGCCTACGAGCAGTACGTC.

The CDR3 protein is CSARVGGGRYEQFF. DNA for the CDR3: TGCAGTGCTAGAGTAGGAGGGGGGCGATATGAGCAGTTCTTC. This rearrangement joins TRBV20-1 to TRBJ2-1; D is tentatively TRBD1 or TRBD2 (6 bases each). The CDR3 spans 14 residues. Between the trimmed V and J ends, which lost 1 base and 8 bases, there was a span of 15 bases. The germline gives CDR1 DFQATT, CDR2 SNEGSKA (reference sequence).

This clonotype was seen a handful of times. J is TRBJ2-3 and V is TRBV11-2; D is uncertain. This CDR3 is built from 14 residues. Trimming removed 3 bases from V and 4 bases from J, with 11 bases in between. CDR1 and CDR2 (germline): SGHAT, FQNNGV. The CDR3 protein is CASSLYSDSDTQYF. The CDR3 DNA follows: TGTGCCAGCAGCTTGTACTCCGATTCAGATACGCAGTATTTT.

This chain links TRBV18 with TRBJ2-7; 7 bases agree with TRBD1. The CDR3 is made up of 15 amino acids. J gave up 4 bases and V 4 bases, and 10 bases lay outside the gene matches. CDR1 and CDR2 (germline): KGHSH, LQKENI. The CDR3 coding sequence is TGTGCCAGCTCACTGTATGGACAGGTACAATACGAGCAGTACTTC. Its translation: CASSLYGQVQYEQYF. The entire variable domain, with the rest obtained from reference TRBV18 and TRBJ2-7, is as follows: NAGVMQNPRHLVRRRGQEARLRCSPMKGHSHVYWYRQLPEEGLKFMVYLQKENIIDESGMPKERFSAEFPKEGPSILRIQQVVRGDSAAYFCASSLYGQVQYEQYFGPGTRLTVT.

This clonotype came up a few times. This chain links TRBV6-5 with TRBJ2-2; TRBD2 agrees at 10 bases. CDR3 size: 15 residues. The germline V gene encodes CDR1 MNHEY and CDR2 SVGAGI. V was clipped by 3 bases and J by 5 bases; unmatched bases: 3. The CDR3 loop reads CASSYGTSATGELFF. In nucleotides, the CDR3 is TGTGCCAGCAGTTATGGGACTAGCGCAACCGGGGAGCTGTTTTTT.

This clonotype was counted only a few times. This chain connects TRBV21-1 to TRBJ2-7; TRBD1 is taken as the D call from the table, unchecked against the DNA. TRBV21-1 is annotated as a pseudogene. This CDR3 region has 15 residues. CDR3 sequence reads: CASSPGTIGSYEQYV. The CDR3 nucleotides are TGTGCCAGCAGTCCGGGGACAATCGGTTCCTACGAGCAGTACGTC.

This clonotype has at least ten counts. The chain is built from TRBV7-3 and TRBJ2-1; the match to TRBD2 covers 8 bases. V shed 1 base, J shed 5 bases, and the junction held 1 base outside the gene matches. The germline V gene encodes CDR1 SGHTA and CDR2 FQGTGA. The CDR3 is 14 residues long. CDR3 residues: CASSLSGGNNEQFF. CDR3 nucleotides: TGTGCCAGCAGCTTAAGCGGGGGGAACAATGAGCAGTTCTTC.

This clonotype was found many times. The rearrangement uses TRBV7-9 and TRBJ2-3, with D perhaps TRBD2 (6 bases). Trimming removed 8 bases at V and 1 base at J, with 19 bases between. CDR1 is SEHNR, CDR2 FQNEAQ, per germline (reference sequence). This CDR3 contains 16 residues. DNA for the CDR3: TGTGCCAGCCGAACCGCCGGGGGAGAAGGCACAGATACGCAGTATTTT. Its protein product is CASRTAGGEGTDTQYF.

The gene calls are TRBV20-1 and TRBJ1-1; 8 nucleotides match TRBD1. Losses at the gene ends were 6 bases for V and 6 bases for J; bases not matched to a gene: 9. The CDR3 is made up of 13 amino acids. Germline-derived CDR1 and CDR2 are DFQATT and SNEGSKA (reference sequence). In DNA, the CDR3 is TGCAGTGCAAGGACAGGGCGGCGCCCTGAAGCTTTCTTT. Its translation: CSARTGRRPEAFF.

This clonotype turned up a few times. This chain joins TRBV7-9 and TRBJ2-7, with D maybe TRBD1 (5 bases). The CDR3 has 14 residues. The germline V gene has CDR1 SEHNR and CDR2 FQNEAQ (reference sequence). The V end was cut by 2 bases, the J end by 3 bases, with 11 bases between. CDR3: CASSLFTDSYEQYF. The DNA of the CDR3 is TGTGCCAGCAGCTTATTCACAGACAGCTACGAGCAGTACTTC.

The chain combines TRBV7-3 with TRBJ2-3; TRBD2 might be the D (6 bases). The CDR3 loop spans 15 amino acids. V shed 2 bases and J shed 2 bases, with 11 bases lying between them. Per the germline V gene, CDR1 is SGHTA and CDR2 is FQGTGA. The CDR3 coding sequence is TGTGCCAGCAGCTTATCGCGCGGGGACACAGATACGCAGTATTTT. Encoded protein: CASSLSRGDTDTQYF.

V is TRBV21-1 and J is TRBJ2-5; the table's D gene call, TRBD1, was not cross checked with the DNA. TRBV21-1 is designated a pseudogene. The CDR3 is 13 amino acids. CDR3 nucleotides: TGTGCCAGCAGCATGGACAGGGAGGAGACCCAGTACTTC. It yields the protein CASSMDREETQYF.

This sequence joins TRBV3-2 and TRBJ1-1; no check of the table's D call, TRBD1, against the DNA was made. TRBV3-2 is reported as a pseudogene. CDR3 length: 15 residues. The CDR3 loop is CASSRADRRSTEAFF. The CDR3 DNA sequence: TGTGCCAGCAGCCGGGCGGATAGGAGATCGACTGAAGCTTTCTTT.

This clonotype was picked up a small number of times. The chain is built from TRBV28 and TRBJ1-1; D not certain. In germline, CDR1 is MDHEN, CDR2 SYDVKM. The germline V and J ends were trimmed by 2 bases and 0 bases, with 7 bases remaining between them. This CDR3 has 14 residues. CDR3 coding DNA: TGTGCCAGCAGTTTACCGGGCATGAACACTGAAGCTTTCTTT. Translation: CASSLPGMNTEAFF.

J is TRBJ1-2 and V is TRBV6-5; unclear D gene. V lost 2 bases and J 2 bases, leaving 9 bases between the germline ends. Germline CDR1 MNHEY, CDR2 SVGAGI. The CDR3 runs 14 residues. CDR3 sequence reads: CASSYGRANYGYTF. CDR3 nucleotides: TGTGCCAGCAGTTACGGACGGGCGAACTATGGCTACACCTTC.

The chain combines TRBV5-1 with TRBJ1-2; possibly TRBD1 for D (5 bases). Germline lookup yields CDR1 SGHRS and CDR2 YFSETQ. This CDR3 spans 14 amino acids. Trimming took 4 bases from V and 4 from J, leaving 14 bases between them. The CDR3: CASSAGTLAYGYTF. The CDR3 DNA reads TGCGCCAGCAGCGCTGGGACCCTCGCCTATGGCTACACCTTC.

This clonotype occurred a few times. The chain is built from TRBV9 and TRBJ2-5; no reliable D call. The V end lost 0 bases, the J end lost 2 bases, and 8 bases lay between the germline ends. From germline, CDR1 is SGDLS and CDR2 YYNGEE. The CDR3 covers 14 residues. The CDR3 bases are TGTGCCAGCAGCGTAGGGTCGGGTCAAGAGACCCAGTACTTC. It codes for CASSVGSGQETQYF.

The CDR3 coding sequence is TGTGCCAGCAGTACTAGCGGGGGGGGGAGCTCCTACGAGCAGTACGTC. This translates into CASSTSGGGSSYEQYV. This chain joins TRBV6-6 and TRBJ2-7, with 13 bases that match TRBD2. The CDR3 consists of 16 residues. The V gene's germline CDR1 is MNHNY and CDR2 SVGAGI (reference sequence). Unmatched junction bases numbered 4, after V lost 5 bases and J lost 0 bases.

The chain carries TRBV10-3 and TRBJ2-5; TRBD1 agrees at 9 bases. The V and J ends lost 3 bases and 5 bases, in that order; junction bases with no gene match: 7. Germline values: CDR1 ENHRY, CDR2 SYGVKD. The CDR3 extends over 15 amino acids. In DNA form, the CDR3 reads TGTGCCATCAGTGATCGGGGACAGGGCTCGGAGACCCAGTACTTC. It specifies CAISDRGQGSETQYF.

The chain recombines TRBV4-1 with TRBJ1-5; no reliable D call. V was pared by 1 base and J by 2 bases, with 12 bases between. The CDR3 has 16 amino acids. CDR1 MGHRA and CDR2 YSYEKL come from the germline V gene. CDR3 loop: CASSQVTGVGNQPQHF. The CDR3 DNA reads as TGCGCCAGCAGCCAAGTTACTGGGGTGGGCAATCAGCCCCAGCATTTT.

The V call is TRBV12-3 or TRBV12-4, the J call TRBJ2-1; D may match TRBD1 or TRBD2 (5 bases each). This CDR3 is 14 amino acids long. V lost 1 base, J lost 8 bases, and 12 bases lay in between. CDR3 DNA: TGTGCCAGCAGTTTAGGGCGGGTAGGGGATGAGCAGTTCTTC. Amino acids: CASSLGRVGDEQFF.